This entry lists 31 T cell receptor beta chains sequenced from one sample in a study of patients and donors after allogeneic stem cell transplantation. TCRdb reprocessed the RT-PCR reads with MiXCR, giving one entry per CDR3 protein. Of about 410,000 distinct CDR3 sequences in the sample, around 15% are singletons; the top ten hold 6.5% to 7.5%. The specimen sequenced was blood, either unsorted or a sorted T cell fraction (not recorded which). Receptors originate from a human donor who was either an allogeneic HSCT recipient or a stem cell or donor lymphocyte infusion donor (not recorded which). It is not recorded whose cells these are; they may come from a transplant donor.

This clonotype was seen at least ten times. The chain employs TRBV12-3 or TRBV12-4 and TRBJ1-5, with no clear D. Trimming took off 5 bases at V and 9 bases at J, with 17 bases between the two ends. This CDR3 region has 14 residues. The CDR3, as DNA: TGTGCCAGCAGTCTGGCCGTGGGCGGCGGGCCCCAGCATTTT. Translated, it gives CASSLAVGGGPQHF.

The chain links TRBV20-1 to TRBJ2-2, with D perhaps being TRBD1 or TRBD2 (5 bases each). This CDR3 is 17 amino acids long. Germline CDR1 and CDR2: DFQATT and SNEGSKA (reference sequence). Trimming removed 3 bases from V and 3 bases from J, with 20 bases in between. This chain's CDR3 is CSARRRRGAPDTGELFF. As DNA, the CDR3 is TGCAGTGCTAGGAGGAGGAGAGGGGCCCCGGACACCGGGGAGCTGTTTTTT.

In its sample, this clonotype was seen a few times. This chain uses TRBV5-1 with TRBJ2-1; 7 bases line up with TRBD1. Per germline, CDR1 SGHRS and CDR2 YFSETQ. The CDR3 covers 15 residues. J was trimmed by 0 bases and V by 8 bases; bases with no gene match: 8. The DNA of the CDR3 is TGCGCCAGTACCAGGGGACAGCGCTCCTACAATGAGCAGTTCTTC. The encoded protein is CASTRGQRSYNEQFF.

In this sample, this clonotype turned up many times. The chain recombines TRBV7-4 with TRBJ1-2; D is perhaps TRBD1 (5 bases). Trimming took off 9 bases at V and 8 bases at J, with 13 bases between the two ends. This CDR3 region has 11 residues. The germline V gene encodes CDR1 SGHVT and CDR2 SQSDAQ. The CDR3 reads CARGPRDGYTF. CDR3 in DNA: TGTGCCAGGGGGCCGAGGGACGGCTACACCTTC.

The gene calls are TRBV7-2 and TRBJ2-7; 7 bases map to TRBD2. The CDR3 sequence is 16 residues long. Germline V gene lookup returns CDR1 SGHTA and CDR2 FQGNSA. The V and J ends lost 4 bases and 7 bases, in that order; junction bases with no gene match: 16. In nucleotides, the CDR3 is TGTGCCAGCAGCTCGAGTCCGGGACTAAGATTGGGGGAGCAGTACTTC. Amino acid sequence: CASSSSPGLRLGEQYF.

The chain employs TRBV20-1 and TRBJ2-7, with D perhaps matching TRBD1 (6 bases). The V gene's germline CDR1 is DFQATT and CDR2 SNEGSKA (reference sequence). The V and J ends lost 2 bases and 7 bases respectively, with 15 bases between them. There are 13 residues in the CDR3. The CDR3 DNA is TGCAGTGCTAGATCCACAGGGTTTCGGGAGCAGTACTTC. Translated, it gives CSARSTGFREQYF.

This clonotype was recorded at least ten times. The chain employs TRBV15 and TRBJ2-2; 8 positions match TRBD2. The V and J ends lost 0 bases and 6 bases, in that order; junction bases with no gene match: 12. The CDR3 totals 18 residues. Looked up from germline, CDR1 is LNHNV and CDR2 is YYDKDF (reference sequence). CDR3 sequence reads: CATSRDVLAGGLPGELFF. DNA for the CDR3: TGTGCCACCAGCAGAGATGTCCTGGCGGGGGGATTACCCGGGGAGCTGTTTTTT.

This clonotype was recorded many times. This chain links TRBV12-3 or TRBV12-4 with TRBJ1-5; D remains unclear. The CDR3 sequence is 13 residues long. The V end lost 2 bases, the J end lost 8 bases, and 10 bases lay between the germline ends. In DNA form, the CDR3 reads TGTGCCAGCAGTTTATCCCAAGGAAAGCCCCAGCATTTT. This sequence encodes CASSLSQGKPQHF.

The genes are TRBV5-1 and TRBJ2-7; perhaps TRBD2 as D (6 bases). The V gene lost 1 base and the J gene lost 2 bases, with 13 bases spanning the gap. Germline lookup yields CDR1 SGHRS and CDR2 YFSETQ. CDR3 length: 15 amino acids. The CDR3 nucleotides are TGCGCCAGCAGCTTGCAGGGAGGTCCCCCCTACGAGCAGTACTTC. It yields the protein CASSLQGGPPYEQYF. The complete variable domain, with remaining parts taken from reference TRBV5-1 and TRBJ2-7, reads KAGVTQTPRYLIKTRGQQVTLSCSPISGHRSVSWYQQTPGQGLQFLFEYFSETQRNKGNFPGRFSGRQFSNSRSEMNVSTLELGDSALYLCASSLQGGPPYEQYFGPGTRLTVT.

The rearrangement joins TRBV10-3 to TRBJ2-3, with D tentatively TRBD2 (5 bases). The CDR3 spans 13 residues. The V and J ends lost 2 bases and 4 bases respectively, with 7 bases between them. Germline V lookup: CDR1 ENHRY, CDR2 SYGVKD. In nucleotides, the CDR3 is TGTGCCATCAGTGAGAATAGCGCAGATACGCAGTATTTT. It yields the protein CAISENSADTQYF.

In its sample, this clonotype was seen a few times. V is TRBV4-1 and J is TRBJ2-3, with 12 positions matching TRBD2. The CDR3 spans 19 residues. J was trimmed by 1 base and V by 2 bases; bases with no gene match: 10. Germline CDR1 is MGHRA and CDR2 is YSYEKL. The CDR3 DNA reads TGCGCCAGCAGCCAACCTCCCCTGACTAGCGGGGGACGCACAGATACGCAGTATTTT. Protein product: CASSQPPLTSGGRTDTQYF.

This clonotype was seen a few times. The genes are TRBV7-9 and TRBJ2-7; 9 nucleotides align to TRBD2. Trimming took 1 base from V and 5 from J; bases not matched to a gene: 3. Germline CDR1 reads SEHNR; CDR2 reads FQNEAQ (reference sequence). The CDR3 contains 14 residues. CDR3: CASSLVAGVNEQYF. For the CDR3, the DNA is TGTGCCAGCAGCTTAGTAGCGGGAGTAAACGAGCAGTACTTC.

CDR3: CASSPGVPPDTQYF. CDR3 bases: TGTGCCAGCAGCCCGGGAGTACCCCCAGATACGCAGTATTTT. The V call is TRBV7-3, the J call TRBJ2-3; a weak D match, TRBD2 (6 bases). The CDR3 spans 14 residues. V was clipped by 5 bases and J by 4 bases, with 13 bases between them. Germline CDR1 and CDR2: SGHTA and FQGTGA.

The chain uses TRBV3-1 and TRBJ2-7; possible D gene TRBD2, 5 bases. The V end was cut by 1 base, the J end by 0 bases, with 10 bases between. The CDR3 runs 15 residues. Looked up from germline, CDR1 is LGHDT and CDR2 is YNNKEL (reference sequence). CDR3 in amino acids: CASSQGGSNSYEQYF. CDR3 sequence (DNA): TGTGCCAGCAGCCAAGGAGGGAGTAACTCCTACGAGCAGTACTTC.

This clonotype was counted many times. CDR3 DNA: TGTGCCACCAGTGATTTGCGGGAGGGACCCTCCTACAATGAGCAGTTCTTC. Translated, it gives CATSDLREGPSYNEQFF. This chain joins TRBV24-1 and TRBJ2-1, with TRBD2 matching over 8 bases. The germline V gene encodes CDR1 KGHDR and CDR2 SFDVKD. The CDR3 contains 17 residues. V lost 0 bases to trimming and J lost 0 bases; unmatched junction nucleotides: 3.

V gene TRBV4-1 combines with J gene TRBJ1-6, with unresolved D. The V and J ends lost 1 base and 0 bases respectively, with 10 bases between them. The germline V gene has CDR1 MGHRA and CDR2 YSYEKL. The CDR3 covers 17 residues. In DNA, the CDR3 is TGCGCCAGCAGCCAAGTAGAGGGTAGCTCCTATAATTCACCCCTCCACTTT. This translates into CASSQVEGSSYNSPLHF.

The V gene is TRBV6-5, the J gene TRBJ2-2; D is unclear. Trimming removed 2 bases at V and 0 bases at J, with 7 bases between. Per the germline V gene, CDR1 is MNHEY and CDR2 is SVGAGI. The CDR3 is made up of 15 amino acids. The CDR3 here is CASSYLRANTGELFF. The DNA for the CDR3 is TGTGCCAGCAGTTACCTAAGGGCGAACACCGGGGAGCTGTTTTTT.

This clonotype was seen only a few times. The V call is TRBV11-3, the J call TRBJ2-4; the D is unclear. V lost 4 bases to trimming and J lost 6 bases, with 4 bases between them. The CDR3 length is 11 residues. CDR1 is SGHNT, CDR2 YENEEA, per germline. The CDR3 region has the DNA TGTGCCAGCAGCTCATTAAACATTCAGTACTTC. This gives the protein CASSSLNIQYF.

V usage is TRBV27 and J usage is TRBJ2-3; D remains ambiguous. The germline CDR1 and CDR2 sequences are MNHEY and SMNVEV (reference sequence). The CDR3 spans 15 residues. Trimming took off 3 bases at V and 1 base at J, with 11 bases between the two ends. CDR3 loop: CASSFPAQGTDTQYF. Here the CDR3 DNA reads TGTGCCAGCAGTTTCCCGGCGCAAGGCACAGATACGCAGTATTTT.

As DNA, the CDR3 is TGCAGTGCTAGAGATGGGGGGGAGAAGACAGGACCTTGCACTGAAGCTTTCTTT. As protein: CSARDGGEKTGPCTEAFF. The chain employs TRBV20-1 and TRBJ1-1, with D perhaps matching TRBD1 (6 bases). CDR1 and CDR2 from the germline V gene are DFQATT and SNEGSKA (reference sequence). V lost 0 bases and J lost 4, with 24 bases in between. This CDR3 spans 18 amino acids.

The table lists this clonotype with a few counts. The rearrangement uses TRBV11-2 and TRBJ1-5; a weak D match, TRBD1 (5 bases). Germline V gene data show CDR1 as SGHAT and CDR2 as FQNNGV. This CDR3 is 15 amino acids long. V lost 3 bases, J lost 1 base, and 10 bases lay in between. In DNA form, the CDR3 reads TGTGCCAGCAGCTTCCGGGGGGGGAGCAATCAGCCCCAGCATTTT. It yields the protein CASSFRGGSNQPQHF.

In this sample, this clonotype turned up a few times. This chain connects TRBV5-6 to TRBJ2-7; 8 bases match TRBD1. With V trimmed by 5 bases and J by 3 bases, 7 bases remained unmatched. The CDR3 has 14 amino acids. Germline CDR1 SGHDT, CDR2 YYEEEE. The CDR3 sequence: CASRLWTGNYEQYF. CDR3 DNA sequence: TGTGCCAGCAGATTGTGGACAGGGAACTACGAGCAGTACTTC.

This clonotype was seen at least ten times. The chain combines TRBV4-2 with TRBJ1-1; weak D call: TRBD1 (5 bases). Germline CDR1 is LGHNA and CDR2 is YNFKEQ. The CDR3 loop spans 15 amino acids. Trimming removed 1 base from V and 0 bases from J, with 9 bases in between. This chain's CDR3 is CASSQAGGMNTEAFF. For the CDR3, the DNA is TGTGCCAGCAGCCAAGCTGGGGGAATGAACACTGAAGCTTTCTTT.

This clonotype was seen a handful of times. The chain employs TRBV3-1 and TRBJ2-2; D is unclear. Germline lookup yields CDR1 LGHDT and CDR2 YNNKEL (reference sequence). V lost 0 bases to trimming and J lost 5 bases, with 7 bases between them. There are 14 residues in the CDR3. The CDR3 loop is CASSQEGATGELFF. In DNA form, the CDR3 reads TGTGCCAGCAGCCAAGAAGGCGCAACCGGGGAGCTGTTTTTT. Filled out from reference TRBV3-1 and TRBJ2-2, the complete variable domain reads DTAVSQTPKYLVTQMGNDKSIKCEQNLGHDTMYWYKQDSKKFLKIMFSYNNKELIINETVPNRFSPKSPDKAHLNLHINSLELGDSAVYFCASSQEGATGELFFGEGSRLTVL.

The V and J genes are TRBV12-3 or TRBV12-4 and TRBJ2-2; TRBD2 matches 9 bases. V trimming: 6 bases; J trimming: 6 bases; junction bases outside the gene matches: 8. The CDR3 has 15 amino acids. The CDR3 coding sequence is TGTGCCAGCAGACCCCATCGGACTAGCGCCGGGGAGCTGTTTTTT. Residues: CASRPHRTSAGELFF.

This clonotype was recorded a few times. The chain is built from TRBV4-1 and TRBJ1-1; D unclear. The germline CDR1 and CDR2 sequences are MGHRA and YSYEKL. CDR3 length: 16 residues. Trimming shortened V by 5 bases and J by 4 bases, and 20 bases separated the two germline ends. The CDR3 sequence: CASSTPRERSGTEAFF. The CDR3 DNA follows: TGCGCCAGCAGCACTCCTCGGGAGCGATCAGGCACTGAAGCTTTCTTT.

This clonotype has a handful of counts. V usage is TRBV21-1 and J usage is TRBJ2-7; the table's D call, TRBD1, has no DNA check behind it. TRBV21-1 is an annotated pseudogene. The CDR3 spans 17 residues. The CDR3 coding sequence is TGTGCCAGCAGCAAATTTGGCTCAGGGTTCCTCTCCTACGAGCAGTACTTC. Its translation is CASSKFGSGFLSYEQYF.

This chain links TRBV11-2 with TRBJ1-2, with 7 bases matching TRBD1. The CDR3 loop spans 15 amino acids. Germline CDR1 SGHAT, CDR2 FQNNGV. J was trimmed by 8 bases and V by 5 bases; bases with no gene match: 14. CDR3 amino acids: CASSSPLDRDGGYTF. CDR3 nucleotides: TGTGCCAGCAGCAGCCCCCTCGACAGGGATGGAGGCTACACCTTC. Full variable domain (rest looked up from reference TRBV11-2 and TRBJ1-2): EAGVAQSPRYKIIEKRQSVAFWCNPISGHATLYWYQQILGQGPKLLIQFQNNGVVDDSQLPKDRFSAERLKGVDSTLKIQPAKLEDSAVYLCASSSPLDRDGGYTFGSGTRLTVV.

The table lists this clonotype with a few counts. V gene TRBV5-1 combines with J gene TRBJ1-2; 8 bases are shared with TRBD1. The germline gives CDR1 SGHRS, CDR2 YFSETQ. The V segment lost 4 bases and the J segment 4 bases; nucleotides outside the gene matches: 9. The CDR3 is made up of 15 amino acids. CDR3 DNA: TGCGCCAGCAGCCCCACGGCAGGGGGCGTCTATGGCTACACCTTC. Encoded protein: CASSPTAGGVYGYTF.

The chain is built from TRBV30 and TRBJ1-2; 8 nucleotides match TRBD1. This CDR3 has 14 residues. Looked up from germline, CDR1 is GTSNPN and CDR2 is SVGIG (reference sequence). The J segment lost 3 bases and the V segment lost 3 bases, leaving 6 bases of the junction unmatched. The CDR3 coding sequence is TGTGCCTGGAGGGGCGGACAGGGCCACTATGGCTACACCTTC. Protein product: CAWRGGQGHYGYTF.

This chain uses TRBV4-2 with TRBJ2-1, with 8 bases matching TRBD2. Per the germline V gene, CDR1 is LGHNA and CDR2 is YNFKEQ. The V gene end was trimmed by 0 bases and the J gene end by 10 bases; junction bases not matched to a gene: 5. The CDR3 contains 14 residues. The CDR3 DNA is TGTGCCAGCAGCCAAGACGGGGGGGCTCGAGAGCAGTTCTTC. The encoded protein is CASSQDGGAREQFF.